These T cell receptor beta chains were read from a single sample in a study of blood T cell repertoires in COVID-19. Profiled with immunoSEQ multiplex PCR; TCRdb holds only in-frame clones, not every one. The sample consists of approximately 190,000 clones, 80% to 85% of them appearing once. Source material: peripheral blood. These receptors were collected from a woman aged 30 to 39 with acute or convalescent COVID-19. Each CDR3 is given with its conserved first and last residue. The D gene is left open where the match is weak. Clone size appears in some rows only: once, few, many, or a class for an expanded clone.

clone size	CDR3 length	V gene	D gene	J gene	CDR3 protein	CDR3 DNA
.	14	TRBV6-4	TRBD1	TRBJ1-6	CASSDGQGNSPLHF	TGTGCCAGCAGTGACGGACAGGGAAATTCACCCCTCCACTTT
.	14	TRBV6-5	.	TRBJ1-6	CASGGTADNSPLHF	TGTGCCAGCGGCGGGACGGCAGATAATTCACCCCTCCACTTT
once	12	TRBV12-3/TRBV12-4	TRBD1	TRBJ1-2	CASSRDRGGYTF	TGTGCCAGCAGCAGGGACAGAGGTGGCTACACCTTC
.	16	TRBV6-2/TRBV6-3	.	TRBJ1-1	CASSYGGAGSTSKAFF	TGTGCCAGCAGTTACGGAGGTGCGGGATCTACGAGTAAGGCTTTCTTT
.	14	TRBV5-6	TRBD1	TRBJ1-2	CASSTDRANYGYTF	TGTGCCAGCAGCACGGACAGGGCAAACTATGGCTACACCTTC
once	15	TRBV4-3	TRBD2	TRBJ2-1	CASSQASTSVNEQFF	TGCGCCAGCAGCCAAGCCTCGACTAGCGTCAATGAGCAGTTCTTC
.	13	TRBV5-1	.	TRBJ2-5	CASSLAGRETQYF	TGCGCCAGCAGCTTGGCGGGTCGGGAGACCCAGTACTTC
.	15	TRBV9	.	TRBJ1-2	CASSVSRGSDYGYTF	TGTGCCAGCAGCGTGAGCAGGGGCTCCGACTATGGCTACACCTTC
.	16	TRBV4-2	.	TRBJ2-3	CASSQAAFGDTDTQYF	TGTGCCAGCAGCCAAGCGGCGTTCGGAGACACAGATACGCAGTATTTT
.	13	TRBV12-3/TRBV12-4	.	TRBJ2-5	CASSAPGKETQYF	TGTGCCAGCAGCGCTCCAGGGAAGGAGACCCAGTACTTC
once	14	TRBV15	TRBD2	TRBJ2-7	CATSGGGSQYEQYF	TGTGCCACCAGCGGAGGCGGGAGCCAGTACGAGCAGTACTTC
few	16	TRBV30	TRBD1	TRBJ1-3	CAWSSWGQDIGNTIYF	TGTGCCTGGAGTTCATGGGGACAGGACATTGGAAACACCATATATTTT
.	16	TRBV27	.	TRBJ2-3	CASSLWLPLSTDTQYF	TGTGCCAGCAGTTTATGGCTCCCTCTTAGCACAGATACGCAGTATTTT
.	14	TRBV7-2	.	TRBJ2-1	CASNRWASYNEQFF	TGTGCCAGCAATCGGTGGGCGAGTTACAATGAGCAGTTCTTC
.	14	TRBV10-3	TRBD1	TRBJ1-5	CAISTGVSNQPQHF	TGTGCCATCAGTACAGGGGTCAGTAATCAGCCCCAGCATTTT
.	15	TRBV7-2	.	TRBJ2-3	CASSYGRGATDTQYF	TGTGCCAGCAGCTACGGACGGGGGGCCACAGATACGCAGTATTTT
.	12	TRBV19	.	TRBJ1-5	CASTVSNQPQHF	TGTGCCAGTACCGTCTCCAATCAGCCCCAGCATTTT
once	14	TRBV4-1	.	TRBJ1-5	CASSQEGTAGPQHF	TGCGCCAGCAGCCAAGAAGGCACGGCGGGGCCCCAGCATTTT
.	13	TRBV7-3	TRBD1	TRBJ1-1	CASSATRDRAAFF	TGTGCCAGCAGCGCAACTCGGGACAGGGCAGCTTTCTTT
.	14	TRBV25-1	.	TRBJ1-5	CASSEYGGNQPQHF	TGTGCCAGCAGTGAATACGGGGGGAATCAGCCCCAGCATTTT
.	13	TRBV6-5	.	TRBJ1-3	CASSLGHANTIYF	TGTGCCAGCAGTTTGGGCCATGCGAACACCATATATTTT
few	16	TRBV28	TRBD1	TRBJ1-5	CASSNKQGYSFQPQHF	TGTGCCAGCAGTAACAAACAGGGGTACTCTTTCCAGCCCCAGCATTTT
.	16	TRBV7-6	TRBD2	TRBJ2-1	CASSGSGGAVSDEQFF	TGTGCCAGCAGCGGTAGCGGGGGGGCAGTATCGGATGAGCAGTTCTTC
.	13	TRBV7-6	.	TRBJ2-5	CASSLPSGETQYF	TGTGCCAGCAGCTTACCGAGCGGAGAGACCCAGTACTTC
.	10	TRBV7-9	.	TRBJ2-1	CATFYNEQFF	TGTGCCACCTTTTACAATGAGCAGTTCTTC
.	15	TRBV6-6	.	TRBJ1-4	CASSYSEGLGEKLFF	TGTGCCAGCAGTTACTCGGAGGGGTTGGGAGAAAAACTGTTTTTT
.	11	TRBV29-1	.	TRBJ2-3	CSAQEGSTQYF	TGCAGCGCTCAGGAGGGAAGTACGCAGTATTTT
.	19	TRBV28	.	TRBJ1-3	CASTHPSRGGLISGNTIYF	TGTGCCAGCACCCATCCCTCCCGGGGGGGGCTAATCTCTGGAAACACCATATATTTT
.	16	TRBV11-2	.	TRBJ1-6	CASSLEFGGGNSPLHF	TGTGCCAGCAGCTTAGAGTTTGGGGGAGGTAATTCACCCCTCCACTTT
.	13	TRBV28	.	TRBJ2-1	CASGRERINEQFF	TGTGCCAGCGGACGGGAGCGGATCAATGAGCAGTTCTTC
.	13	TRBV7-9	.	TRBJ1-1	CASSLTRDGEAFF	TGTGCCAGCAGCTTAACGCGGGACGGTGAAGCTTTCTTT
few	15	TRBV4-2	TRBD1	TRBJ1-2	CASSQPGQSNYGYTF	TGTGCCAGCAGCCAACCGGGACAGTCTAACTATGGCTACACCTTC
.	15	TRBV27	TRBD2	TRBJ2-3	CASSLFREGRNTQYF	TGTGCCAGCAGTTTATTTCGGGAGGGCCGGAATACGCAGTATTTT
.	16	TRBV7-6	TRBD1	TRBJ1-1	CASSRARDSVNTEAFF	TGTGCCAGCAGCCGCGCTCGGGACAGTGTGAACACTGAAGCTTTCTTT
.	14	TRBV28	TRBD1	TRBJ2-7	CASSTGGLAMSQYF	TGTGCCAGCAGTACAGGGGGCTTAGCGATGTCGCAGTACTTC
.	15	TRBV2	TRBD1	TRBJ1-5	CASSRQGVSNQPQHF	TGTGCCAGCAGTCGACAGGGAGTTAGCAATCAGCCCCAGCATTTT
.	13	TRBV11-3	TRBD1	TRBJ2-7	CASSSGQGWEQYF	TGTGCCAGCAGCTCGGGACAGGGTTGGGAGCAGTACTTC
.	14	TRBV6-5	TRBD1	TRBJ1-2	CASSSSGGLDGYTF	TGTGCCAGCAGTTCCTCAGGGGGCTTGGATGGCTACACCTTC
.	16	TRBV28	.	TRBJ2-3	CASSFFWQGGTDTQYF	TGTGCCAGCAGTTTCTTTTGGCAGGGCGGCACAGATACGCAGTATTTT
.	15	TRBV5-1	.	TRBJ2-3	CASSLDRASTDTQYF	TGCGCCAGCAGCCTGGACAGAGCTAGCACAGATACGCAGTATTTT
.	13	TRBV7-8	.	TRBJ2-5	CASSLGRVETQYF	TGTGCCAGCAGCTTAGGGAGGGTGGAGACCCAGTACTTC